Below, 28 T cell receptor beta chains from the same sample are listed, as sequenced in a study of response to subunit inactivated influenza vaccine. TCRdb reprocessed the RT-PCR reads via MiXCR and lists one record per CDR3 protein. The profile covers about 480,000 distinct CDR3 sequences, with 25% appearing a single time and under 2.5% taken by the ten largest. The sample in question was CD4+ T cells sorted from PBMCs, obtained approximately 5 days after vaccination. The receptor set was obtained from a man aged 50 to 59 who received an inactivated influenza vaccine.

This clonotype was detected a few times. The chain carries TRBV5-1 and TRBJ2-3, with D uncertain. Germline CDR1 is SGHRS and CDR2 is YFSETQ. The CDR3 totals 15 residues. The germline V and J ends were trimmed by 0 bases and 2 bases, with 10 bases remaining between them. The CDR3 protein is CASSLARGITDTQYF. For the CDR3, the DNA is TGCGCCAGCAGCTTGGCACGAGGAATCACAGATACGCAGTATTTT. The full variable domain, rest sourced from reference TRBV5-1 and TRBJ2-3, is KAGVTQTPRYLIKTRGQQVTLSCSPISGHRSVSWYQQTPGQGLQFLFEYFSETQRNKGNFPGRFSGRQFSNSRSEMNVSTLELGDSALYLCASSLARGITDTQYFGPGTRLTVL.

The chain is built from TRBV7-6 and TRBJ2-5; TRBD1 or TRBD2 may be the D gene (6 bases each). Trimming stripped 1 base from V and 4 bases from J, with 10 bases between. The CDR3 spans 14 residues. Per germline, CDR1 SGHVS and CDR2 FNYEAQ. In DNA form, the CDR3 reads TGTGCCAGCAGCTTAGTTACGGGGGCAGAGACCCAGTACTTC. Residues: CASSLVTGAETQYF.

This chain connects TRBV4-1 to TRBJ2-6; 7 bases are shared with TRBD2. CDR3 length: 18 residues. Germline V gene lookup returns CDR1 MGHRA and CDR2 YSYEKL. V lost 0 bases to trimming and J lost 0 bases; unmatched junction nucleotides: 5. CDR3 sequence reads: CASSQDLGGHSGANVLTF. CDR3 in DNA: TGCGCCAGCAGCCAAGATCTGGGAGGGCACTCTGGGGCCAACGTCCTGACTTTC.

This chain links TRBV4-1 with TRBJ2-5; TRBD2 matches at 10 bases. Unmatched junction bases numbered 5, after V lost 5 bases and J lost 5 bases. CDR1 is MGHRA and CDR2 is YSYEKL in the germline V gene. CDR3 length: 14 residues. The CDR3, as DNA: TGCGCCAGCAGCTATAGCGGGGGGCGGGAGACCCAGTACTTC. Its protein product is CASSYSGGRETQYF.

The sample holds a few counts of this clonotype. The chain couples TRBV7-2 to TRBJ2-7, with 8 nucleotides matching TRBD2. J gave up 6 bases and V 1 base, and 5 bases lay outside the gene matches. CDR3 length equals 14 residues. CDR1 is SGHTA, CDR2 FQGNSA, per germline. The CDR3 spells CASSLDGRGGEQYF. In DNA form, the CDR3 reads TGTGCCAGCAGCTTAGACGGGAGGGGGGGCGAGCAGTACTTC.

V is TRBV6-1 and J is TRBJ1-5; D is uncertain. There are 14 residues in the CDR3. CDR1 and CDR2 from the germline V gene are MNHNS and SASEGT. The V and J ends lost 3 bases and 4 bases respectively, with 10 bases between them. The CDR3 region is CASSDLGRNQPQHF. CDR3 sequence (DNA): TGTGCCAGCAGTGACCTCGGCAGAAATCAGCCCCAGCATTTT.

This clonotype has a count of ten or more. The chain couples TRBV29-1 to TRBJ2-3; 7 bases are a match to TRBD1. V shed 6 bases and J 2 bases; nucleotides not matched to a gene: 11. In germline, CDR1 is SQVTM, CDR2 ANQGSEA. The CDR3 runs to 15 residues. Here the CDR3 reads CSVDLDRVITDTQYF. The CDR3 DNA is TGCAGCGTGGACCTCGACAGGGTGATCACAGATACGCAGTATTTT.

This clonotype was found a few times. The J gene is TRBJ1-3, the V gene TRBV12-3 or TRBV12-4; D gene unclear. The CDR3 totals 14 residues. The V and J ends lost 5 bases and 1 base respectively, with 9 bases between them. This CDR3 reads CASSHTVSGNTIYF. CDR3 in DNA: TGTGCCAGCAGTCACACGGTATCTGGAAACACCATATATTTT.

This clonotype was counted a few times. The gene calls are TRBV7-9 and TRBJ2-7; D gene ambiguous. Trimming stripped 2 bases from V and 3 bases from J, with 14 bases between. The CDR3 loop spans 15 amino acids. The germline V gene has CDR1 SEHNR and CDR2 FQNEAQ (reference sequence). The CDR3, as DNA: TGTGCCAGCAGCTTAATGGAGATTTCGGGCTACGAGCAGTACTTC. The encoded protein is CASSLMEISGYEQYF. The full variable domain, rest sourced from reference TRBV7-9 and TRBJ2-7, is DTGVSQNPRHKITKRGQNVTFRCDPISEHNRLYWYRQTLGQGPEFLTYFQNEAQLEKSRLLSDRFSAERPKGSFSTLEIQRTEQGDSAMYLCASSLMEISGYEQYFGPGTRLTVT.

The rearrangement links TRBV12-3 or TRBV12-4 to TRBJ1-5, with D unresolved. V was shortened by 4 bases and J by 3 bases, with 7 bases between the two germline ends. The CDR3 has 13 amino acids. CDR3 nucleotides: TGTGCCAGCAGTTCTACACACAATCAGCCCCAGCATTTT. This encodes CASSSTHNQPQHF.

The chain joins TRBV7-2 to TRBJ2-2; a weak D match, TRBD1 (6 bases). V lost 4 bases and J lost 2, with 14 bases in between. Germline V gene data show CDR1 as SGHTA and CDR2 as FQGNSA. The CDR3 consists of 16 residues. The CDR3 is CASSSRTARNTGELFF. CDR3 sequence (DNA): TGTGCCAGCAGCTCCAGGACAGCCCGTAACACCGGGGAGCTGTTTTTT.

This clonotype has just a few counts. The chain joins TRBV6-1 to TRBJ1-6, with D possibly TRBD1 on 5 matching bases. Trimming took off 6 bases at V and 10 bases at J, with 16 bases between the two ends. The CDR3 totals 14 residues. Germline CDR1 reads MNHNS; CDR2 reads SASEGT. CDR3 region: CASSPAGDRSPLHF. The CDR3 DNA follows: TGTGCCAGCAGCCCGGCGGGGGATCGGTCACCCCTCCACTTT.

This clonotype was observed a handful of times. The chain carries TRBV4-2 and TRBJ2-2; D may correspond to TRBD1 or TRBD2 (5 bases each). This CDR3 is 16 amino acids long. Germline CDR1 LGHNA, CDR2 YNFKEQ. V lost 1 base and J 2 bases, leaving 11 bases between the germline ends. The CDR3 DNA reads TGTGCCAGCAGCCAAGGGAAAGGGGACAACACCGGGGAGCTGTTTTTT. This translates into CASSQGKGDNTGELFF.

The chain combines TRBV18 with TRBJ2-1, with a possible D match to TRBD2 (6 bases). The CDR3 is made up of 15 amino acids. Trimming removed 1 base from V and 2 bases from J, with 9 bases in between. Germline V gene lookup returns CDR1 KGHSH and CDR2 LQKENI. The CDR3, as DNA: TGTGCCAGCTCACCACGGCGGGGAGCCTACAATGAGCAGTTCTTC. As protein: CASSPRRGAYNEQFF. Drawing the rest from reference TRBV18 and TRBJ2-1, the complete variable domain is NAGVMQNPRHLVRRRGQEARLRCSPMKGHSHVYWYRQLPEEGLKFMVYLQKENIIDESGMPKERFSAEFPKEGPSILRIQQVVRGDSAAYFCASSPRRGAYNEQFFGPGTRLTVL.

In its sample, this clonotype was seen many times. V is TRBV7-6 and J is TRBJ2-7; the D is unclear. Germline CDR1 and CDR2: SGHVS and FNYEAQ. Trimming removed 5 bases from V and 0 bases from J, with 11 bases in between. CDR3 length equals 14 residues. The chain's CDR3 is CASSPTGNSYEQYF. CDR3 bases: TGTGCCAGCAGCCCTACGGGCAACTCCTACGAGCAGTACTTC.

Only a few counts were recorded for this clonotype. The J gene is TRBJ2-7, the V gene TRBV20-1; 11 bases are a match to TRBD2. Germline V gene lookup returns CDR1 DFQATT and CDR2 SNEGSKA (reference sequence). This CDR3 has 17 residues. The V and J ends lost 5 bases and 4 bases, in that order; junction bases with no gene match: 16. This chain's CDR3 is CSAPPPGLAARGYEQYF. In DNA, the CDR3 is TGCAGTGCTCCACCACCGGGACTAGCGGCCCGGGGGTACGAGCAGTACTTC.

This clonotype was counted between two and nine times. The chain links TRBV5-1 to TRBJ2-2; 9 bases match TRBD2. There are 17 residues in the CDR3. J lost 1 base, V lost 2 bases, and 6 bases had no gene match. From germline, CDR1 is SGHRS and CDR2 YFSETQ. CDR3 sequence (DNA): TGCGCCAGCAGCTTTAGCGGGGGATCCAAGAACACCGGGGAGCTGTTTTTT. Translating gives CASSFSGGSKNTGELFF.

This clonotype was seen many times. The chain employs TRBV12-3 or TRBV12-4 and TRBJ1-5; 7 bases fit TRBD1. V was clipped by 6 bases and J by 5 bases; unmatched bases: 4. The CDR3 contains 13 residues. CDR3 in DNA: TGTGCCAGCAGCCCCGACAGGGATCAGCCCCAGCATTTT. Encoded protein: CASSPDRDQPQHF.

The V and J genes are TRBV7-9 and TRBJ2-5, with no clear D. Trimming left V 3 bases short and J 1 base short, with 9 bases between. This CDR3 spans 14 amino acids. The V gene's germline CDR1 is SEHNR and CDR2 FQNEAQ (reference sequence). The chain's CDR3 is CASSFFASQETQYF. CDR3 coding DNA: TGTGCCAGCAGCTTTTTTGCATCCCAAGAGACCCAGTACTTC.

This chain uses TRBV7-3 with TRBJ2-3; tentative D call: TRBD2 (6 bases). CDR1 is SGHTA, CDR2 FQGTGA, per germline. There are 13 residues in the CDR3. The V end lost 2 bases, the J end lost 6 bases, and 9 bases lay between the germline ends. Here the CDR3 reads CASSLDREDTQYF. CDR3 nucleotide sequence: TGTGCCAGCAGCTTAGACCGGGAGGATACGCAGTATTTT.

The chain is built from TRBV9 and TRBJ2-3; TRBD2 might be the D (5 bases). Germline assignment: CDR1 SGDLS and CDR2 YYNGEE. Trimming cost V 0 bases and J 3 bases, with 8 bases left between them. This CDR3 has 14 amino acids. The CDR3 is CASSVAPGTDTQYF. The CDR3 DNA reads as TGTGCCAGCAGCGTAGCTCCGGGAACAGATACGCAGTATTTT.

The chain uses TRBV6-2 or TRBV6-3 and TRBJ2-6; the D is unclear. The CDR3 length is 16 residues. V was cut by 6 bases and J by 0 bases, with 12 bases left in between. CDR1 is MNHEY, CDR2 SVGEGT, per germline. In nucleotides, the CDR3 is TGTGCCAGCAGCCCCGGACGGCTCTCTGGGGCCAACGTCCTGACTTTC. It is translated as CASSPGRLSGANVLTF.

This clonotype was found many times. The V gene is TRBV20-1, the J gene TRBJ2-4; 8 positions agree with TRBD2. With 1 base clipped from V and 8 bases from J, the junction kept 4 bases outside the gene matches. The CDR3 totals 13 residues. Germline CDR1 and CDR2: DFQATT and SNEGSKA (reference sequence). The CDR3 sequence: CSARGPGGDIQYF. The CDR3 DNA reads TGCAGTGCTAGAGGGCCGGGGGGGGACATTCAGTACTTC.

There are a few counts of this clonotype. The chain uses TRBV9 and TRBJ2-7; D remains unclear. The CDR3 has 13 amino acids. V was pared by 4 bases and J by 2 bases, with 10 bases between. The germline gives CDR1 SGDLS, CDR2 YYNGEE. CDR3 in amino acids: CASSPRPAYEQYF. In DNA form, the CDR3 reads TGTGCCAGCAGCCCTCGGCCAGCCTACGAGCAGTACTTC.

This clonotype was detected a few times. This sequence joins TRBV4-2 and TRBJ2-5; perhaps TRBD2 as D (5 bases). Trimming left V 5 bases short and J 5 bases short, with 15 bases between. The CDR3 covers 14 residues. The germline V gene encodes CDR1 LGHNA and CDR2 YNFKEQ. The CDR3 is CASSFSVSLETQYF. The CDR3 coding sequence is TGTGCCAGCAGCTTTAGCGTATCTCTGGAGACCCAGTACTTC.

The chain employs TRBV6-2 or TRBV6-3 and TRBJ2-2; either TRBD1 or TRBD2 may fit D (5 bases each). CDR3 size: 12 residues. The V end was cut by 11 bases, the J end by 1 base, with 8 bases between. Looked up from germline, CDR1 is MNHEY and CDR2 is SVGEGT. In DNA, the CDR3 is TGTGCCGCAGGGAGGAACACCGGGGAGCTGTTTTTT. Its protein is CAAGRNTGELFF.

The rearrangement links TRBV11-2 to TRBJ2-3; D may be TRBD1 (6 bases). The ends were cut back, 0 bases at V and 2 bases at J, with 21 bases in the middle. The CDR3 runs to 19 residues. Per the germline V gene, CDR1 is SGHAT and CDR2 is FQNNGV. The CDR3, as DNA: TGTGCCAGCAGCTTAGACGGCCTCTCCGGATGGGGGCTCACAGATACGCAGTATTTT. It is translated as CASSLDGLSGWGLTDTQYF.

The chain combines TRBV18 with TRBJ2-6; 7 nucleotides match TRBD1. CDR1 is KGHSH and CDR2 is LQKENI in the germline V gene. CDR3 length equals 18 residues. Trimming cost V 3 bases and J 3 bases; bases outside gene matches: 11. CDR3 amino acids: CASSPRTGNIGGANVLTF. The CDR3 DNA reads as TGTGCCAGCTCACCGAGGACAGGAAACATAGGTGGGGCCAACGTCCTGACTTTC.